A selection of T cell receptor beta chains follows, all from one sample in a study of human T cells and chemical hapten exposure. TCRdb re-called the RACE reads through MiXCR, storing one row per CDR3 protein. The repertoire holds some 81,000 distinct CDR3 sequences, with more than 9% as singletons. This specimen was whole blood, taken in connection with sensitization to the hapten diphenylcyclopropenone (DPC). The receptors were gathered from a young man with alopecia areata. Some clones in this sample may be carry-over from other donors' samples. The CDR3 runs from the conserved cysteine through the conserved F or W. A D gene is named only where the DNA matches it firmly. A clone size is listed for some rows: how often the clone was seen (once, few, many), or a class if it is expanded.

.	TRBV20-1	TRBJ2-1	.	CSARPWRGVNEQFF	TGCAGTGCTAGACCCTGGAGGGGCGTCAATGAGCAGTTCTTC
.	TRBV9	TRBJ2-5	.	CASSAGLRGETQYF	TGTGCCAGCAGCGCAGGACTGCGAGGAGAGACCCAGTACTTC
TRBD1	TRBV12-3/TRBV12-4	TRBJ2-5	many	CASSFSAGDREGETQYF	TGTGCCAGCAGTTTCTCGGCGGGGGACAGGGAGGGAGAGACCCAGTACTTC
.	TRBV4-3	TRBJ2-1	.	CASSQDFGTGPDSRAEQFF	TGCGCCAGCAGCCAAGATTTCGGTACGGGGCCGGACTCCAGGGCTGAGCAGTTCTTC
.	TRBV6-2/TRBV6-3	TRBJ2-2	few	CASSYDSVSGELFF	TGTGCCAGCAGTTATGATAGTGTCAGCGGGGAGCTGTTTTTT
.	TRBV29-1	TRBJ2-7	.	CSVEGPGREQYF	TGCAGCGTTGAAGGCCCCGGTAGGGAGCAGTACTTC
.	TRBV4-1	TRBJ1-2	few	CASSQGRGRSYGYTF	TGCGCCAGCAGCCAGGGGAGGGGTCGGTCCTATGGCTACACCTTC
.	TRBV7-8	TRBJ2-3	many	CASSSAGDSDTQYF	TGTGCCAGCAGCTCGGCAGGGGACTCAGATACGCAGTATTTT
TRBD2	TRBV5-1	TRBJ2-5	.	CATTAGGPQETQYF	TGCGCCACCACCGCGGGGGGGCCCCAAGAGACCCAGTACTTC
.	TRBV11-2	TRBJ2-5	few	CASRRPGTSKETQYF	TGTGCCAGCAGACGGCCCGGGACATCGAAAGAGACCCAGTACTTC
.	TRBV11-2	TRBJ2-5	many	CASSLEPGPRRETQYF	TGTGCCAGCAGCTTAGAGCCGGGCCCCAGGCGAGAGACCCAGTACTTC
.	TRBV6-1	TRBJ1-2	many	CASTLAPTEIYGYTF	TGTGCCAGCACCCTAGCGCCTACAGAGATCTATGGCTACACCTTC
TRBD1	TRBV7-8	TRBJ1-3	many	CASSPPHAGGYLSSGNTIYF	TGTGCCAGCAGTCCCCCGCATGCAGGGGGCTACCTCAGCTCTGGAAACACCATATATTTT
.	TRBV7-3	TRBJ2-5	few	CASSLTPARGEETQYF	TGTGCCAGCAGCTTAACCCCGGCCCGGGGAGAAGAGACCCAGTACTTC
TRBD1	TRBV20-1	TRBJ2-6	many	CSASIYRGSGANVLTF	TGCAGTGCTTCAATTTACAGGGGGTCTGGGGCCAACGTCCTGACTTTC
TRBD2	TRBV29-1	TRBJ2-3	few	CSVGRAGGRTDTQYF	TGCAGCGTTGGGCGAGCGGGGGGCCGCACAGATACGCAGTATTTT
TRBD1	TRBV7-8	TRBJ2-5	few	CASRGTGIETQYF	TGTGCCAGCCGAGGGACAGGGATCGAGACCCAGTACTTC
.	TRBV4-3	TRBJ1-2	few	CASSQDQGWAGTNYGYTF	TGCGCCAGCAGCCAAGATCAAGGGTGGGCAGGAACAAACTATGGCTACACCTTC
.	TRBV19	TRBJ2-5	.	CASSIRGVETQYF	TGTGCCAGTAGTATAAGGGGGGTAGAGACCCAGTACTTC
.	TRBV11-2	TRBJ2-2	many	CASSLVLQGGELFF	TGTGCCAGCAGCTTAGTCTTACAGGGCGGGGAGCTGTTTTTT
TRBD2	TRBV7-2	TRBJ2-5	few	CASSELRLAGQETQYF	TGTGCCAGCAGCGAACTAAGACTAGCGGGGCAAGAGACCCAGTACTTC
.	TRBV19	TRBJ1-5	few	CASSITGGDQPQHF	TGTGCCAGTAGTATAACCGGAGGGGATCAGCCCCAGCATTTT
TRBD1	TRBV7-8	TRBJ2-7	.	CASSLRQGIPYEQYF	TGTGCCAGCAGCCTACGACAGGGAATCCCATACGAGCAGTACTTC
TRBD1	TRBV7-6	TRBJ1-2	many	CASSLAGTGTNGYTF	TGTGCCAGCAGCTTAGCCGGGACAGGGACGAATGGCTACACCTTC
.	TRBV6-2/TRBV6-3	TRBJ1-1	few	CASSYPYRDRTEAFF	TGTGCCAGCAGTTACCCCTACAGGGATCGGACTGAAGCTTTCTTT
.	TRBV7-3	TRBJ2-1	.	CASSKPIGGGLRSHYNEQFF	TGTGCCAGCAGCAAACCCATTGGAGGGGGCCTCCGTAGCCACTACAATGAGCAGTTCTTC
TRBD1	TRBV11-2	TRBJ2-1	few	CASGNRGLSYNEQFF	TGTGCCAGCGGGAACAGGGGTTTATCCTACAATGAGCAGTTCTTC
TRBD2	TRBV9	TRBJ2-1	.	CASSPRLAGGRGTFFGNEQFF	TGTGCCAGCAGCCCACGACTAGCGGGGGGCCGGGGTACGTTTTTTGGGAATGAGCAGTTCTTC
.	TRBV5-4	TRBJ2-3	.	CASSLGTLADTQYF	TGTGCCAGCAGCTTGGGGACATTGGCAGATACGCAGTATTTT
TRBD1	TRBV7-8	TRBJ1-2	.	CASSLGRGTYGYTF	TGTGCCAGCAGCTTAGGCAGGGGGACCTATGGCTACACCTTC
TRBD1	TRBV12-3/TRBV12-4	TRBJ1-6	many	CASSFGGQGSPLHF	TGTGCCAGCAGTTTTGGCGGACAGGGGTCACCCCTCCACTTT
.	TRBV6-2/TRBV6-3	TRBJ2-1	many	CASSYIQSSYNEQFF	TGTGCCAGCAGTTATATCCAGAGCTCCTACAATGAGCAGTTCTTC
.	TRBV3-1	TRBJ1-5	few	CASSQDYTNQPQHF	TGTGCCAGCAGCCAAGATTACACAAATCAGCCCCAGCATTTT
.	TRBV6-5	TRBJ1-1	many	CASSYSTGLEAFF	TGTGCCAGCAGTTACTCTACGGGTCTTGAAGCTTTCTTT
.	TRBV10-1	TRBJ1-1	.	CASSESAGLMNTEAFF	TGCGCCAGCAGTGAGTCGGCAGGGCTCATGAACACTGAAGCTTTCTTT
.	TRBV11-2	TRBJ1-1	many	CASRSTWGTEAFF	TGTGCCAGCAGATCGACCTGGGGCACTGAAGCTTTCTTT
TRBD1	TRBV7-2	TRBJ2-7	.	CASSLRTGGWYEQYF	TGTGCCAGCAGCTTAAGGACAGGGGGCTGGTACGAGCAGTACTTC
.	TRBV3-1	TRBJ1-1	many	CASSSSGGRAFF	TGTGCCAGCAGCTCAAGTGGGGGGAGAGCTTTCTTT
TRBD1	TRBV9	TRBJ2-5	many	CASSVTGTETQYF	TGTGCCAGCAGCGTGACAGGGACGGAGACCCAGTACTTC
.	TRBV6-6	TRBJ2-3	many	CASSYNLRTDTQYF	TGTGCCAGCAGTTATAATCTCCGCACAGATACGCAGTATTTT
.	TRBV6-2/TRBV6-3	TRBJ2-6	few	CASSSMVISGANVLTF	TGTGCCAGCAGTTCTATGGTAATCTCTGGGGCCAACGTCCTGACTTTC
.	TRBV3-1	TRBJ2-3	many	CASSRRRSSTDTQYF	TGTGCCAGCAGTCGACGGCGGAGCAGCACAGATACGCAGTATTTT
TRBD1	TRBV6-2/TRBV6-3	TRBJ2-5	many	CASRNSGNRGTTQYF	TGTGCCAGCAGGAATTCGGGAAACAGGGGAACGACCCAGTACTTC
.	TRBV10-3	TRBJ2-3	.	CAISGTPGQITDTQYF	TGTGCCATCAGTGGAACTCCGGGACAAATCACAGATACGCAGTATTTT
TRBD1	TRBV7-2	TRBJ2-5	many	CASSLGGGRGETQYF	TGTGCCAGCAGCTTAGGAGGGGGCCGGGGAGAGACCCAGTACTTC
TRBD2	TRBV10-2	TRBJ2-5	.	CASRLAGEETQYF	TGCGCCAGTCGACTAGCGGGGGAAGAGACCCAGTACTTC
TRBD2	TRBV29-1	TRBJ2-1	.	CSAASGGPLVYNEQFF	TGCAGCGCCGCTAGCGGGGGGCCACTAGTCTACAATGAGCAGTTCTTC
.	TRBV19	TRBJ1-2	many	CASSPRAPRHYGYTF	TGTGCCAGTAGTCCCCGGGCCCCGCGGCACTATGGCTACACCTTC
.	TRBV6-5	TRBJ2-1	many	CASSYSKGNEQFF	TGTGCCAGCAGTTACTCGAAGGGAAATGAGCAGTTCTTC
TRBD1	TRBV25-1	TRBJ1-1	few	CASSEGTGTTEAFF	TGTGCCAGCAGTGAAGGGACAGGGACCACTGAAGCTTTCTTT
.	TRBV10-2	TRBJ2-2	once	CASSEIGGTGELFF	TGCGCCAGCAGTGAGATTGGGGGGACCGGGGAGCTGTTTTTT
TRBD1	TRBV5-1	TRBJ1-4	.	CASSMGQLATNEKLFF	TGCGCCAGCAGCATGGGACAGCTTGCAACTAATGAAAAACTGTTTTTT
.	TRBV7-9	TRBJ1-1	many	CASSLVESGFRTEAFF	TGTGCCAGCAGCTTAGTGGAGTCGGGGTTTAGGACTGAAGCTTTCTTT
TRBD1	TRBV7-9	TRBJ2-7	.	CASSRDRVGYEQYF	TGTGCCAGCAGCCGGGACAGGGTTGGGTACGAGCAGTACTTC
.	TRBV5-1	TRBJ2-5	many	CASSYATQETQYF	TGCGCCAGCAGCTACGCCACCCAAGAGACCCAGTACTTC